This T cell receptor beta chain was observed in a study of T cells in Graves' hyperthyroidism and ophthalmopathy. Pregnant or lactating patients were excluded, as were those with uncontrolled infection or other autoimmune disease. Trimming removed 3 bases at V and 4 bases at J, with 13 bases between. The CDR3 covers 15 residues. Germline V CDR1 and CDR2: KGHSH, LQKENI. There are many counts of this clonotype. RNA transcripts yielded amplified TCR beta CDR3 regions. HTBI primers were used for first-round RT-PCR of the TCR CDR3. Via MiXCR, TCRdb re-called the multiplex PCR reads, giving one row per CDR3 protein. This table holds about 770,000 distinct CDR3 sequences, approximately 19% found once.

This TCR derives from a woman aged 45 to 65 with Graves' hyperthyroidism that later progressed to Graves' ophthalmopathy. The rearrangement links TRBV18 to TRBJ2-1; D may be TRBD1 (5 bases). Sequenced input: blood. CDR3 in amino acids: CASSPSLDTYNEQFF. Here the CDR3 DNA reads TGTGCCAGCTCACCTTCCTTGGACACATACAATGAGCAGTTCTTC.